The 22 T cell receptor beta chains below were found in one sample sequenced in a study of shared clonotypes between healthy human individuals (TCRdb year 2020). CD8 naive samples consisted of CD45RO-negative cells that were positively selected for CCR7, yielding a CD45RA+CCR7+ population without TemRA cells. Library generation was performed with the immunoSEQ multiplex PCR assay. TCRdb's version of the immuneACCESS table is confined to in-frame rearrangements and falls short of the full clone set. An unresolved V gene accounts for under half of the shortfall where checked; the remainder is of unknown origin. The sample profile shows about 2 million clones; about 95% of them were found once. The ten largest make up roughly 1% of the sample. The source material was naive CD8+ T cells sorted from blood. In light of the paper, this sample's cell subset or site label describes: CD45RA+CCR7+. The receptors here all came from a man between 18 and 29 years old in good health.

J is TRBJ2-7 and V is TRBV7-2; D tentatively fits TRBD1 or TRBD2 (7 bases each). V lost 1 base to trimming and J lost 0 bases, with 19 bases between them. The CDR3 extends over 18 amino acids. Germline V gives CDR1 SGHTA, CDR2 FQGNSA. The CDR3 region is CASSLDRGGAGTSYEQYF. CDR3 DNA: TGTGCCAGCAGCTTAGACAGGGGCGGAGCGGGAACCTCCTACGAGCAGTACTTC.

CDR3 sequence reads: CASSQDGPDRPGYEQYF. The CDR3 DNA follows: TGCGCCAGCAGCCAAGATGGCCCGGACAGGCCAGGGTACGAGCAGTACTTC. The V gene is TRBV4-1, the J gene TRBJ2-7, with 7 bases aligning to TRBD1. The germline V gene has CDR1 MGHRA and CDR2 YSYEKL. The CDR3 runs 17 residues. Trimming at V came to 0 bases and at J to 4 bases, leaving 12 bases not matched to a gene.

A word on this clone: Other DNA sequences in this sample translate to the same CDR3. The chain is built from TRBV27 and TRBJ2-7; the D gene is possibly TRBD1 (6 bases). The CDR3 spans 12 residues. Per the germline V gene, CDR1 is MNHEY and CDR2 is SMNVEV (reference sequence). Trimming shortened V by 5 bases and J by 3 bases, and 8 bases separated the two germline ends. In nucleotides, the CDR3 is TGTGCCAGCAGTCAGACAGGCTACGAGCAGTACTTC. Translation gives CASSQTGYEQYF.

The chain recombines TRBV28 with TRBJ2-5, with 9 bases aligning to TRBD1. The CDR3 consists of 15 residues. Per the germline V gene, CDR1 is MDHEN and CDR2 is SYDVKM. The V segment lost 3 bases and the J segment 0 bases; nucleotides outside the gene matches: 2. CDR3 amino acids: CASSLGTGNQETQYF. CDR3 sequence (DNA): TGTGCCAGCAGTTTGGGGACAGGGAACCAAGAGACCCAGTACTTC.

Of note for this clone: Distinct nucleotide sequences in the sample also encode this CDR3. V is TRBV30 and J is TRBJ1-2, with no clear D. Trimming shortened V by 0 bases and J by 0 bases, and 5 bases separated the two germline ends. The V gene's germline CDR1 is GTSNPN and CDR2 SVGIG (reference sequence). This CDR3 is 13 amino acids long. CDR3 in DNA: TGTGCCTGGAGTGTATCTCCTAACTATGGCTACACCTTC. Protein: CAWSVSPNYGYTF.

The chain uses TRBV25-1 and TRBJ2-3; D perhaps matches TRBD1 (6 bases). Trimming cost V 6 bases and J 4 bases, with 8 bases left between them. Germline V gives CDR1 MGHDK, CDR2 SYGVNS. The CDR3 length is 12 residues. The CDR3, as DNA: TGTGCCAGCAGACAGGGTTCAGATACGCAGTATTTT. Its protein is CASRQGSDTQYF.

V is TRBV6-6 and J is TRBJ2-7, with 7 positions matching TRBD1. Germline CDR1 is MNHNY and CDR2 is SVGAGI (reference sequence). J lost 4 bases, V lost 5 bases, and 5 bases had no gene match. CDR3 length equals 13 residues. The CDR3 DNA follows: TGTGCCAGCAGTGGGGACAGCTCTTACGAGCAGTACTTC. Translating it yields CASSGDSSYEQYF.

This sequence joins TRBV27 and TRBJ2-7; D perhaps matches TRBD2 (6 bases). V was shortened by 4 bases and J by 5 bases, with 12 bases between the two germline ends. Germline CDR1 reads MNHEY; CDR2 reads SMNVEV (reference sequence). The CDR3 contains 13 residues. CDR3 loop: CASSYGRSNEQYF. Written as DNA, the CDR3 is TGTGCCAGCAGTTACGGGAGAAGCAACGAGCAGTACTTC.

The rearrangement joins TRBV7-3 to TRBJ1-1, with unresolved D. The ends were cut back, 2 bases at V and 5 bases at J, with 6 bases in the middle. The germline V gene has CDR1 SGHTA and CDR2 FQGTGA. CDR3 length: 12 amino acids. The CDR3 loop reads CASSLDGTEAFF. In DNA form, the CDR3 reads TGTGCCAGCAGCTTAGATGGGACTGAAGCTTTCTTT.

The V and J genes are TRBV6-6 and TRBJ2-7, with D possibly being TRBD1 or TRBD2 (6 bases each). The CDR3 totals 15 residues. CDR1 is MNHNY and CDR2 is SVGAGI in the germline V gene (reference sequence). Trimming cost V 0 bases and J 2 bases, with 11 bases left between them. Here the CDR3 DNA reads TGTGCCAGCAGTTACTCGCCCGGGGGCACCTACGAGCAGTACTTC. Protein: CASSYSPGGTYEQYF.

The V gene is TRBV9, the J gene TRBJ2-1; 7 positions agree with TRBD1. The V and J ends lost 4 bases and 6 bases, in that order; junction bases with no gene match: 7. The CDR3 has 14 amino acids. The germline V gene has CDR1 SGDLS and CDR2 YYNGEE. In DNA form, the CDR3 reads TGTGCCAGCAGCTCTCCGGGACAGCCCAATGAGCAGTTCTTC. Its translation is CASSSPGQPNEQFF.

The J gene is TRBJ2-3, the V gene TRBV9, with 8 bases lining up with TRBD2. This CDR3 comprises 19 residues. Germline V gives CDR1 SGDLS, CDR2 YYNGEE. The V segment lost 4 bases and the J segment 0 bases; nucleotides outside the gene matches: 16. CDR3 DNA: TGTGCCAGCAGCCCCAGCGGGAGTCCCCGACACCCTAGCACAGATACGCAGTATTTT. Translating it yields CASSPSGSPRHPSTDTQYF.

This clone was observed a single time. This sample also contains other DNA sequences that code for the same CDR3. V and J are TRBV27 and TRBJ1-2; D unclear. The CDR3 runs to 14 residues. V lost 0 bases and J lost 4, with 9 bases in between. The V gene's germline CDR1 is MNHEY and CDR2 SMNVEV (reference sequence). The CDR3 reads CASSLSAVGYGYTF. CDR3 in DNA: TGTGCCAGCAGTTTATCGGCCGTTGGCTATGGCTACACCTTC.

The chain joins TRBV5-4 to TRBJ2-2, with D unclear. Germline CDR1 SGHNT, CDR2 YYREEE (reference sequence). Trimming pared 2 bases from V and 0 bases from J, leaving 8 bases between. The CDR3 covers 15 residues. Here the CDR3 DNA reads TGTGCCAGCAGCTTACACGTCTCGAACACCGGGGAGCTGTTTTTT. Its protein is CASSLHVSNTGELFF.

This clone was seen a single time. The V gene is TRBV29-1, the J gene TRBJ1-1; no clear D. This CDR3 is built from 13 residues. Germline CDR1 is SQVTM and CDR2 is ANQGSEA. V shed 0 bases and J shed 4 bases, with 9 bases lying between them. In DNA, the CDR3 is TGCAGCGTTGAAGATTGGACGAGCACTGAAGCTTTCTTT. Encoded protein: CSVEDWTSTEAFF.

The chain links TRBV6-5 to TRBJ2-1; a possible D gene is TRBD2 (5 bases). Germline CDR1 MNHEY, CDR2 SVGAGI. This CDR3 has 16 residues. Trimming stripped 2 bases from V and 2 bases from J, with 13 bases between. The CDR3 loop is CASSYLSTRAYNEQFF. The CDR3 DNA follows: TGTGCCAGCAGTTACCTTTCTACTAGGGCCTACAATGAGCAGTTCTTC.

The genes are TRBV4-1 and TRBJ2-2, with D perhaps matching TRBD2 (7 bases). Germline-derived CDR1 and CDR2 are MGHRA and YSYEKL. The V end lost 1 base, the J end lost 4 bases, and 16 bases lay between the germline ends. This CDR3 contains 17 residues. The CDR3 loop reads CASSQVGGRELTGELFF. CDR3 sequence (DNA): TGCGCCAGCAGCCAAGTAGGGGGGCGGGAGCTCACCGGGGAGCTGTTTTTT.

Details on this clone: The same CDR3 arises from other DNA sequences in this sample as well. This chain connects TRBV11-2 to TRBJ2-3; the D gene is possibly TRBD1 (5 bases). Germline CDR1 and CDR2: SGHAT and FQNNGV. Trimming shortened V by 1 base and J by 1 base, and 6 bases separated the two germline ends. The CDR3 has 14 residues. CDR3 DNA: TGTGCCAGCAGCTTAGTAGGGGGCACAGATACGCAGTATTTT. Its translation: CASSLVGGTDTQYF.

The CDR3 region is CAWSPPRTGGYEQYF. In DNA form, the CDR3 reads TGTGCCTGGAGTCCCCCCCGGACAGGGGGGTACGAGCAGTACTTC. The chain combines TRBV30 with TRBJ2-7; 10 positions agree with TRBD1. This CDR3 has 15 amino acids. Germline CDR1 reads GTSNPN; CDR2 reads SVGIG (reference sequence). Trimming removed 2 bases from V and 4 bases from J; junction bases left unmatched: 8.

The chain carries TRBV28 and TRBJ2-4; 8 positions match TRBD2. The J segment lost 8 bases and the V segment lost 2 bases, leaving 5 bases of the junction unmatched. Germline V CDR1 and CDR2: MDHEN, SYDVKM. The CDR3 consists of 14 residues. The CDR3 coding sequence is TGTGCCAGCAGTTTAAGCGGGGGAGAGGACATTCAGTACTTC. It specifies CASSLSGGEDIQYF.

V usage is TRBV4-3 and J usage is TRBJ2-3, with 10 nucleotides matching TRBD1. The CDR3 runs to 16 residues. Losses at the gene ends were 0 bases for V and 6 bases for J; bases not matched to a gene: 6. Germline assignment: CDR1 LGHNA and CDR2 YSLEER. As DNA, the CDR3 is TGCGCCAGCAGCCAAGATGGGACAGGGGCCGGTGATACGCAGTATTTT. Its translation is CASSQDGTGAGDTQYF.

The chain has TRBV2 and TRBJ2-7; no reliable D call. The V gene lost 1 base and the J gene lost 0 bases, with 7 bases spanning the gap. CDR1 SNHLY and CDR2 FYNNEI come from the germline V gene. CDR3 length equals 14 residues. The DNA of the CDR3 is TGTGCCAGCAGTGAAGGCACCAGCTCCTACGAGCAGTACTTC. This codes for CASSEGTSSYEQYF.